A selection of T cell receptor beta chains follows, all from one sample in a study of blood T cell repertoires in COVID-19. TCRdb's table, derived via immunoSEQ multiplex PCR, lists solely in-frame clones and lacks some. This table has more than 200,000 clones, 65% to 90% appearing once. The sample consisted of peripheral blood. These receptors were taken from a man in his fifties or sixties with acute or convalescent COVID-19. Each CDR3 is given with its conserved first and last residue.

TRBV7-6	TRBJ1-1	CASSPRAQGGETEAFF
TRBV19	TRBJ1-2	CASTLDRVGGWHGYTF
TRBV6-6	TRBJ1-1	CASSYRGDTEAFF
TRBV11-2	TRBJ1-2	CASSLDRRYGYTF
TRBV5-1	TRBJ2-1	CASSLYGTEQFF
TRBV6-1	TRBJ2-3	CASSEQRLSSTDTQYF
TRBV9	TRBJ2-1	CASSDPPRGGLRNEQFF
TRBV11-3	TRBJ1-1	CASSPGVGTEAFF
TRBV27	TRBJ1-6	CASSLSPRGTALHF
TRBV6-5	TRBJ1-5	CASSYSWQGNQPQHF
TRBV6-1	TRBJ1-1	CASSDQGADKAFF
TRBV7-8	TRBJ1-3	CASSLSGNTIYF
TRBV15	TRBJ1-2	CATSRDRWAYGYTF
TRBV7-9	TRBJ1-2	CASSLWTANYGYTF
TRBV11-2	TRBJ2-7	CASSLSTGSYEQYF
TRBV7-9	TRBJ2-5	CASSPGTGQETQYF
TRBV5-1	TRBJ2-5	CASSLAIGRDQETQYF
TRBV5-5	TRBJ1-4	CASSHRQGSTNEKLFF
TRBV5-5	TRBJ1-2	CASSLVRGANYGYTF
TRBV7-9	TRBJ2-3	CASSLGLAGYTQYF
TRBV11-2	TRBJ2-2	CASSPINTGELFF
TRBV18	TRBJ2-2	CASSGSGQGRSGELFF
TRBV4-1	TRBJ2-1	CASSHRLGPYNEQFF
TRBV3-1/TRBV3-2	TRBJ1-2	CASSQEATANYGYTF
TRBV6-2/TRBV6-3	TRBJ2-4	CASSSGQPLAKNIQYF
TRBV2	TRBJ1-4	CASRVGSVNEKLFF
TRBV5-4	TRBJ2-7	CASSRTGFGHEQYF
TRBV27	TRBJ2-5	CASFLEAGAPLGTQYF
TRBV7-9	TRBJ1-1	CASSLEDGLKLNTEAFF
TRBV10-2	TRBJ2-6	CASSRTGGAGANVLTF
TRBV15	TRBJ2-1	CATSRDQGGYNEQFF
TRBV2	TRBJ1-2	CASSDWDRGYTF
TRBV19	TRBJ1-4	CASSMGQGVEKLFF
TRBV5-1	TRBJ2-3	CASGGTSEDTQYF
TRBV3-1/TRBV3-2	TRBJ2-1	CASSQEKLARTYNEQFF
TRBV7-3	TRBJ2-1	CASSSDTSGIYNEQFF
TRBV27	TRBJ1-2	CASSKEGQGIWGYTF
TRBV5-1	TRBJ2-7	CASSLTSGGPYEQYF
TRBV4-1	TRBJ1-1	CASSQATRGGNTEAFF
TRBV3-1/TRBV3-2	TRBJ1-6	CASSQVGGPLHF